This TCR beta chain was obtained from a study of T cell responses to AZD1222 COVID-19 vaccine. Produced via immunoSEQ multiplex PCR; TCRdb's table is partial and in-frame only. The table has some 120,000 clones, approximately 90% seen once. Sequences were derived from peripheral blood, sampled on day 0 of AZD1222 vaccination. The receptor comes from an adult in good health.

The CDR3 region has the DNA TGCAGCGCTAAAGGGGGCACTGAAGCTTTCTTT. This encodes CSAKGGTEAFF. V is TRBV29-1 and J is TRBJ1-1; possible D gene TRBD1, 6 bases. Germline assignment: CDR1 SQVTM and CDR2 ANQGSEA. The V end was cut by 7 bases, the J end by 4 bases, with 10 bases between. The CDR3 sequence is 11 residues long.